These 20 T cell receptor beta chains were all obtained from the same sample, sequenced in a study of T-cell reconstitution after alpha-beta-depleted transplantation in children. This sample's TCRbeta library carried unique molecular identifier barcodes. MiXCR, applied by TCRdb to the PCR reads, yields one record per CDR3 protein. The sample includes some 460,000 distinct CDR3 sequences, roughly 16% seen only once; the top ten take under 30%. Here the sequenced sample was PBMCs, mostly from graft donor cells, taken 360 days after TCRalphabeta/CD19-depleted stem cell transplant. Every receptor here comes from a boy younger than two who had a stem cell transplant for Wiskott-Aldrich syndrome, so the T cells may come from the graft donor.

This clonotype came up a few times. The chain is built from TRBV29-1 and TRBJ1-1; 9 bases line up with TRBD1. V shed 6 bases and J 6 bases; nucleotides not matched to a gene: 11. CDR3 length: 14 amino acids. Germline CDR1 SQVTM, CDR2 ANQGSEA. The CDR3 sequence: CSVLLQGARAEAFF. The CDR3, as DNA: TGCAGCGTCCTGCTACAGGGGGCGCGAGCTGAAGCTTTCTTT.

A few counts support this clonotype. This rearrangement joins TRBV12-3 or TRBV12-4 to TRBJ2-5; tentative D call: TRBD1 (5 bases). The CDR3 covers 14 residues. Trimming shortened V by 1 base and J by 5 bases, and 11 bases separated the two germline ends. The DNA for the CDR3 is TGTGCCAGCAGTTTAGTCCAGGGCGTTGAGACCCAGTACTTC. Translated: CASSLVQGVETQYF.

This clonotype was seen more than once but under ten times. J is TRBJ1-5 and V is TRBV28; D may be TRBD1 (5 bases). This CDR3 has 15 amino acids. V dropped 5 bases and J dropped 3 bases, with 14 bases sitting between them. Germline CDR1 MDHEN, CDR2 SYDVKM. The CDR3 is CASSRDSFLNQPQHF. In DNA, the CDR3 is TGTGCCAGCAGTCGGGACTCCTTCCTCAATCAGCCCCAGCATTTT.

This chain joins TRBV2 and TRBJ1-1, with no clear D. Trimming left V 6 bases short and J 1 base short, with 6 bases between. Germline CDR1 is SNHLY and CDR2 is FYNNEI. This CDR3 is built from 12 residues. The CDR3 DNA sequence: TGTGCCAGCAGCAAAGAGAACACTGAAGCTTTCTTT. Translated: CASSKENTEAFF. Drawing the rest from reference TRBV2 and TRBJ1-1, the complete variable domain is EPEVTQTPSHQVTQMGQEVILRCVPISNHLYFYWYRQILGQKVEFLVSFYNNEISEKSEIFDDQFSVERPDGSNFTLKIRSTKLEDSAMYFCASSKENTEAFFGQGTRLTVV.

The chain links TRBV27 to TRBJ2-4, with a possible D match to TRBD2 (5 bases). Germline CDR1 MNHEY, CDR2 SMNVEV (reference sequence). CDR3 size: 15 residues. The ends were cut back, 8 bases at V and 0 bases at J, with 14 bases in the middle. The CDR3 protein is CASRGTRLAKNIQYF. In DNA, the CDR3 is TGTGCCAGCCGCGGTACTAGACTAGCCAAAAACATTCAGTACTTC.

This chain's CDR3 is CAISGQVQGTGELFF. DNA of the CDR3: TGTGCCATCAGCGGACAGGTGCAGGGCACCGGGGAGCTGTTTTTT. This chain links TRBV10-3 with TRBJ2-2, with 7 nucleotides matching TRBD1. Trimming removed 6 bases from V and 4 bases from J; junction bases left unmatched: 8. Per the germline V gene, CDR1 is ENHRY and CDR2 is SYGVKD. The CDR3 sequence is 15 residues long.

The chain has TRBV10-1 and TRBJ2-1, with TRBD1 matching 7 bases. The CDR3 totals 14 residues. V dropped 0 bases and J dropped 12; count of bases not matched to a gene: 8. Germline assignment: CDR1 WNHNN and CDR2 SYGVQD (reference sequence). CDR3 loop: CASSESNRGKGQFF. Written as DNA, the CDR3 is TGCGCCAGCAGTGAGTCCAACAGGGGAAAGGGGCAGTTCTTC.

The chain is built from TRBV7-9 and TRBJ1-1, with D tentatively TRBD1 (5 bases). The CDR3 has 16 residues. Trimming shortened V by 5 bases and J by 0 bases, and 16 bases separated the two germline ends. CDR1 and CDR2 from the germline V gene are SEHNR and FQNEAQ (reference sequence). The CDR3 region has the DNA TGTGCCAGCAGCCCCAGCAGGCCGGGACTGAACACTGAAGCTTTCTTT. This translates into CASSPSRPGLNTEAFF.

This chain joins TRBV28 and TRBJ2-3; TRBD2 agrees at 13 bases. Unmatched junction bases numbered 9, after V lost 4 bases and J lost 5 bases. Germline assignment: CDR1 MDHEN and CDR2 SYDVKM. CDR3 length: 17 residues. The CDR3 coding sequence is TGTGCCAGCAGTTCCCTACTAGCGGGGGGGCCTCAAGATACGCAGTATTTT. This gives the protein CASSSLLAGGPQDTQYF.

This clonotype was counted between two and nine times. The chain uses TRBV12-3 or TRBV12-4 and TRBJ2-2; D tentatively reads TRBD1 or TRBD2 (6 bases each). The V gene lost 6 bases and the J gene lost 5 bases, with 16 bases spanning the gap. The CDR3 is 15 residues long. CDR3 bases: TGTGCCAGCAGCCAAGGGGGGTCGAGGACCGGGGAGCTGTTTTTT. Encoded protein: CASSQGGSRTGELFF.

This clonotype came up a few times. This chain joins TRBV6-1 and TRBJ2-3; the D gene is possibly TRBD2 (5 bases). The length of the CDR3 is 16 residues. The ends were cut back, 7 bases at V and 2 bases at J, with 19 bases in the middle. Germline values: CDR1 MNHNS, CDR2 SASEGT. CDR3 loop: CASTLLRGRNTDTQYF. CDR3 bases: TGTGCCAGCACTCTCCTCCGGGGTAGGAACACAGATACGCAGTATTTT.

The rearrangement uses TRBV6-1 and TRBJ2-2; D unclear. The CDR3 totals 18 residues. The V gene's germline CDR1 is MNHNS and CDR2 SASEGT. V was clipped by 5 bases and J by 2 bases, with 21 bases between them. The CDR3 sequence: CASSLLPLKSANTGELFF. In DNA, the CDR3 is TGTGCCAGCAGTCTCCTACCCCTCAAGTCAGCAAACACCGGGGAGCTGTTTTTT.

This clonotype was seen more than once but under ten times. This chain uses TRBV2 with TRBJ2-7; TRBD1 matches 8 bases. The germline gives CDR1 SNHLY, CDR2 FYNNEI. Trimming cost V 10 bases and J 1 base; bases outside gene matches: 12. The CDR3 is 15 amino acids. This CDR3 is CAIECPGQESYEQYF. For the CDR3, the DNA is TGTGCCATCGAGTGCCCGGGACAGGAGTCCTACGAGCAGTACTTC.

The sample holds one count of this clonotype. CDR3: CASSEGLIYRDTQYF. The CDR3 bases are TGTGCCAGCAGTGAAGGGCTAATCTATAGAGATACGCAGTATTTT. The chain combines TRBV2 with TRBJ2-3; D is ambiguous. CDR3 size: 15 residues. Germline values: CDR1 SNHLY, CDR2 FYNNEI. The ends were cut back, 1 base at V and 5 bases at J, with 13 bases in the middle.

This clonotype showed up just once. This chain joins TRBV7-9 and TRBJ2-1; D is unclear. The CDR3 runs to 15 residues. V lost 4 bases to trimming and J lost 1 base, with 11 bases between them. CDR1 is SEHNR, CDR2 FQNEAQ, per germline (reference sequence). In DNA, the CDR3 is TGTGCCAGCAGCTCTTCCCCAGGATCCTACAATGAGCAGTTCTTC. Protein sequence: CASSSSPGSYNEQFF.

This clonotype was seen a few times. The chain carries TRBV6-2 or TRBV6-3 and TRBJ2-5, with 7 bases lining up with TRBD1. The CDR3 is made up of 13 amino acids. V dropped 6 bases and J dropped 3; count of bases not matched to a gene: 4. The V gene's germline CDR1 is MNHEY and CDR2 SVGEGT. CDR3 residues: CASSGTEEETQYF. CDR3 in DNA: TGTGCCAGCAGCGGGACAGAAGAAGAGACCCAGTACTTC.

This clonotype was recorded a few times. V is TRBV5-1 and J is TRBJ2-2, with unresolved D. V was trimmed by 4 bases and J by 2 bases, leaving 12 bases between them. The germline V gene has CDR1 SGHRS and CDR2 YFSETQ. The CDR3 length is 15 residues. This CDR3 is CASSSSLLNTGELFF. DNA of the CDR3: TGCGCCAGCAGCAGCAGCCTCTTAAACACCGGGGAGCTGTTTTTT.

This clonotype was found many times. This chain joins TRBV12-3 or TRBV12-4 and TRBJ2-5; D not resolved. The CDR3 is 13 residues long. Trimming removed 5 bases at V and 1 base at J, with 8 bases between. CDR3 region: CASSPRPQETQYF. The CDR3 DNA reads as TGTGCCAGCAGTCCACGACCCCAAGAGACCCAGTACTTC.

This clonotype was seen a handful of times. The chain couples TRBV20-1 to TRBJ1-2, with D perhaps matching TRBD1 (5 bases). The CDR3 covers 12 residues. Germline V lookup: CDR1 DFQATT, CDR2 SNEGSKA (reference sequence). Trimming took 3 bases from V and 4 from J, leaving 9 bases between them. The CDR3 loop is CSARQGLYGYTF. The CDR3 DNA sequence: TGCAGTGCTAGGCAGGGCCTCTATGGCTACACCTTC.

This clonotype has just a few counts. The genes are TRBV24-1 and TRBJ2-3, with TRBD1 identical over 9 bases. Germline V CDR1 and CDR2: KGHDR, SFDVKD. V shed 12 bases, J shed 3 bases, and the junction held 12 bases outside the gene matches. The CDR3 consists of 15 residues. The CDR3 protein is CAVQGAQESTDTQYF. The CDR3 DNA reads TGTGCCGTACAGGGGGCGCAAGAGTCGACAGATACGCAGTATTTT.